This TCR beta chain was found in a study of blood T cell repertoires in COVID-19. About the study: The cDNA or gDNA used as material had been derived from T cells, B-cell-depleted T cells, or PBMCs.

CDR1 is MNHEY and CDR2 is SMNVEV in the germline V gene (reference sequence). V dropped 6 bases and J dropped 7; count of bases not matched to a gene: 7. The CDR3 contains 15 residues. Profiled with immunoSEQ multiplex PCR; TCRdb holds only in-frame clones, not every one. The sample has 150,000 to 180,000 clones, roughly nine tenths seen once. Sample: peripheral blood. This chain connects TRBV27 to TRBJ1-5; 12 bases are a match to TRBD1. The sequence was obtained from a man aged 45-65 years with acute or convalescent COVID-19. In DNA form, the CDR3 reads TGTGCCAGCAGCCCCGGGACAGGGGGCTGGCAGCCCCAGCATTTT. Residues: CASSPGTGGWQPQHF.